This TCR beta chain comes out of a study of blood T cell repertoires in COVID-19. Study overall: Sources were T cells, B-cell-depleted T cells, or PBMCs; the material itself was cDNA or gDNA.

Assay: immunoSEQ multiplex PCR; the TCRdb copy retains only in-frame clones and omits some. The sample gives 180,000 or so clones, approximately 81% of which show up once; about 5% is in the top ten. The CDR3 totals 17 residues. V was clipped by 7 bases and J by 4 bases; unmatched bases: 15. Looked up from germline, CDR1 is MDHEN and CDR2 is SYDVKM. This chain connects TRBV28 to TRBJ2-2; 7 bases map to TRBD2. Sequencing was performed on peripheral blood. The sequence was obtained from a woman older than 75 with acute or convalescent COVID-19. The CDR3 sequence is CASTHGGERVVTGELFF. In DNA, the CDR3 is TGTGCCAGCACACATGGGGGGGAGCGAGTGGTCACCGGGGAGCTGTTTTTT. The full variable domain, in which reference TRBV28 and TRBJ2-2 provide the parts outside the CDR3, is DVKVTQSSRYLVKRTGEKVFLECVQDMDHENMFWYRQDPGLGLRLIYFSYDVKMKEKGDIPEGYSVSREKKERFSLILESASTNQTSMYLCASTHGGERVVTGELFFGEGSRLTVL.